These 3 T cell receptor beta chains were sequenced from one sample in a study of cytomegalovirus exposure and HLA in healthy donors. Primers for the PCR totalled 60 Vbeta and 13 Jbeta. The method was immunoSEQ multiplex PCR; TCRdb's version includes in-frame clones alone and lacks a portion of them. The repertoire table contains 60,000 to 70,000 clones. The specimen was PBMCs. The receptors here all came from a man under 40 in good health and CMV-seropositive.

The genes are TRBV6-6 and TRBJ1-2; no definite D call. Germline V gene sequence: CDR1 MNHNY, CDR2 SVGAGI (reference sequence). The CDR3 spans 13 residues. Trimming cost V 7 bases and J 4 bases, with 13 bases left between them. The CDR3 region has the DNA TGTGCCAGCATCCCTCATCTCGGCTATGGCTACACCTTC. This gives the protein CASIPHLGYGYTF.

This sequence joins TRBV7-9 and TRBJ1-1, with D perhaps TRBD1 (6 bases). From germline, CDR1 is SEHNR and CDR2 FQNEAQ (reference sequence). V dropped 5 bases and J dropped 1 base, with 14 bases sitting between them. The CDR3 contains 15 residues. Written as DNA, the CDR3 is TGTGCCAGCAGCCTCGGACAGATAGAGAACACTGAAGCTTTCTTT. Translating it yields CASSLGQIENTEAFF.

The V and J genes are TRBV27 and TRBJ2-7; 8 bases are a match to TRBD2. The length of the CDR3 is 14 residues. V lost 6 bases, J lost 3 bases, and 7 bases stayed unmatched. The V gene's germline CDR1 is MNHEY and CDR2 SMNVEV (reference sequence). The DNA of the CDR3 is TGTGCCAGCAGGATAGCGGGGTCGTTCTACGAGCAGTACTTC. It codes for CASRIAGSFYEQYF.